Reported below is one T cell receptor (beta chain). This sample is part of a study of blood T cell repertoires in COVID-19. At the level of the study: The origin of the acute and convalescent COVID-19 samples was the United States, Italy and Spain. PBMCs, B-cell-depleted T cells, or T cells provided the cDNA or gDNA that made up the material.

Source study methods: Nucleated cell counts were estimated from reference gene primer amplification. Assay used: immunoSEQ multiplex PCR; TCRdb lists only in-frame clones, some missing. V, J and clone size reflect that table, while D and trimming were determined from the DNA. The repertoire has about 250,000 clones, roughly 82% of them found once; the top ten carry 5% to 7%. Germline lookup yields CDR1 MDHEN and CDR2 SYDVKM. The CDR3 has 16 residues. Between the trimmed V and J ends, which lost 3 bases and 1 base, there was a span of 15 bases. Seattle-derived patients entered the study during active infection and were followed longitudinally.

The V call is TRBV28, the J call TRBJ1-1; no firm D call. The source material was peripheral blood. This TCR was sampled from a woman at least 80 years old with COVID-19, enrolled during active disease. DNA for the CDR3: TGTGCCAGCAGTTTCCTGGATACGGGAGGGAACACTGAAGCTTTCTTT. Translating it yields CASSFLDTGGNTEAFF.